These 24 T cell receptor beta chains were sequenced from one sample in a study of shared clonotypes between healthy human individuals. Naive CD8 populations comprised CD45RO-negative cells positively selected for CCR7, excluding terminally differentiated effector memory CD45RA+ cells. Produced via immunoSEQ multiplex PCR; TCRdb's table is partial and in-frame only. Here the sample spans about 550,000 clones, 95% to 96% being singletons. Specimen: naive CD8+ T cells sorted from blood. All receptors come from a woman aged 25 to 39 in good health.

This clone occurred once. The V and J genes are TRBV11-2 and TRBJ1-2; the D is unclear. The CDR3 extends over 13 amino acids. V was cut by 2 bases and J by 0 bases, with 4 bases left in between. CDR1 and CDR2 (germline): SGHAT, FQNNGV. The CDR3 loop is CASSLLANYGYTF. CDR3 DNA sequence: TGTGCCAGCAGCTTACTCGCTAACTATGGCTACACCTTC.

The chain joins TRBV6-6 to TRBJ2-7, with D perhaps assigned TRBD1 or TRBD2 (7 bases each). The CDR3 totals 13 residues. Trimming pared 5 bases from V and 7 bases from J, leaving 15 bases between. Germline loops: CDR1 MNHNY, CDR2 SVGAGI (reference sequence). The CDR3 nucleotides are TGTGCCAGCAGTCCCAACAGGGGAGGGGAGCAGTACTTC. Amino acids: CASSPNRGGEQYF.

The CDR3 is CASSVGFVTGELFF. DNA for the CDR3: TGTGCCAGCAGCGTAGGATTCGTTACCGGGGAGCTGTTTTTT. The chain uses TRBV9 and TRBJ2-2, with D unclear. The CDR3 is made up of 14 amino acids. The V gene lost 0 bases and the J gene lost 5 bases, with 8 bases spanning the gap. Per germline, CDR1 SGDLS and CDR2 YYNGEE.

For the CDR3, the DNA is TGTGCCAGCAGCCCGCTGGGGGACTCCTACGAGCAGTACTTC. Its protein is CASSPLGDSYEQYF. The chain combines TRBV6-5 with TRBJ2-7, with D possibly being TRBD1 or TRBD2 (5 bases each). The germline CDR1 and CDR2 sequences are MNHEY and SVGAGI. V was trimmed by 6 bases and J by 0 bases, leaving 12 bases between them. The CDR3 sequence is 14 residues long.

This clone has just one count. The chain couples TRBV28 to TRBJ1-4, with D unclear. V gave up 3 bases and J gave up 8 bases, with 10 bases separating them. The CDR3 extends over 13 amino acids. The germline V gene has CDR1 MDHEN and CDR2 SYDVKM. In DNA form, the CDR3 reads TGTGCCAGCAGTTTCCGGCTTTCGGAAAAACTGTTTTTT. This translates into CASSFRLSEKLFF. Full variable domain (missing parts from reference TRBV28 and TRBJ1-4): DVKVTQSSRYLVKRTGEKVFLECVQDMDHENMFWYRQDPGLGLRLIYFSYDVKMKEKGDIPEGYSVSREKKERFSLILESASTNQTSMYLCASSFRLSEKLFFGSGTQLSVL.

The rearrangement links TRBV27 to TRBJ2-5; weak D call: TRBD2 (5 bases). The CDR3 totals 14 residues. The germline V and J ends were trimmed by 5 bases and 4 bases, with 14 bases remaining between them. The germline gives CDR1 MNHEY, CDR2 SMNVEV (reference sequence). The CDR3, as DNA: TGTGCCAGCAGTCCCTCGCTAGCTACAGAGACCCAGTACTTC. Protein: CASSPSLATETQYF.

The chain employs TRBV5-1 and TRBJ2-7; TRBD2 agrees at 9 bases. From germline, CDR1 is SGHRS and CDR2 YFSETQ. This CDR3 region has 16 residues. The trim removed 3 bases at V and 2 bases at J, leaving 9 bases unmatched. Here the CDR3 DNA reads TGCGCCAGCAGCTCCGCTAGCGGGACTGGTCCCTACGAGCAGTACTTC. This encodes CASSSASGTGPYEQYF.

This chain links TRBV6-1 with TRBJ1-2; D gene uncertain. This CDR3 has 13 amino acids. V shed 7 bases and J shed 6 bases, with 15 bases lying between them. Germline V CDR1 and CDR2: MNHNS, SASEGT. CDR3 DNA: TGTGCCAGCACTGTAAGGGATTTGGATGGCTACACCTTC. Encoded protein: CASTVRDLDGYTF.

This rearrangement joins TRBV19 to TRBJ2-5; no definite D call. There are 15 residues in the CDR3. Trimming left V 1 base short and J 4 bases short, with 13 bases between. The germline CDR1 and CDR2 sequences are LNHDA and SQIVND (reference sequence). CDR3 DNA: TGTGCCAGTAGTATAGTTCACGGTTGGGGAGAGACCCAGTACTTC. The encoded protein is CASSIVHGWGETQYF.

The chain recombines TRBV28 with TRBJ2-2; weak D call: TRBD2 (6 bases). The CDR3 sequence is 14 residues long. The V end was cut by 4 bases, the J end by 6 bases, with 12 bases between. Germline V gene lookup returns CDR1 MDHEN and CDR2 SYDVKM. In DNA, the CDR3 is TGTGCCAGCAGTTCTCGACTAGTTCCCGGGGAGCTGTTTTTT. This sequence encodes CASSSRLVPGELFF.

In this sample, this clone turned up once. The chain employs TRBV9 and TRBJ2-7; 11 bases align to TRBD2. Germline V gene lookup returns CDR1 SGDLS and CDR2 YYNGEE. CDR3 length: 18 amino acids. The V and J ends lost 4 bases and 2 bases, in that order; junction bases with no gene match: 14. CDR3 region: CASSFSPQTSGGTYEQYF. The CDR3 DNA reads TGTGCCAGCAGCTTCTCCCCCCAAACTAGCGGGGGCACCTACGAGCAGTACTTC.

V and J are TRBV12-5 and TRBJ2-3; 13 bases align to TRBD2. With 5 bases clipped from V and 6 bases from J, the junction kept 5 bases outside the gene matches. This CDR3 has 15 amino acids. Germline CDR1 and CDR2: LGHNT and FRNRAP. As DNA, the CDR3 is TGTGCTAGTGGTCTCGGACTAGCGGGAGTGGATACGCAGTATTTT. Translating it yields CASGLGLAGVDTQYF.

This sequence joins TRBV5-1 and TRBJ2-1; D not resolved. The CDR3 is made up of 14 amino acids. V was trimmed by 0 bases and J by 8 bases, leaving 12 bases between them. The germline V gene has CDR1 SGHRS and CDR2 YFSETQ. The DNA for the CDR3 is TGCGCCAGCAGCTTGGACAAATTGATTTATGAGCAGTTCTTC. Its protein product is CASSLDKLIYEQFF.

The chain couples TRBV5-5 to TRBJ2-7; no clear D gene. V dropped 0 bases and J dropped 6 bases, with 4 bases sitting between them. Germline lookup yields CDR1 SGHKS and CDR2 YYEKEE (reference sequence). There are 11 residues in the CDR3. The CDR3 reads CASSLDLEQYF. The CDR3 DNA follows: TGTGCCAGCAGCTTGGATCTCGAGCAGTACTTC.

This clone was recorded a few times. CDR3 in DNA: TGTGCCAGCAGCTTAGAGGTGGGGTTGGGACAGCCCCAGCATTTT. This sequence encodes CASSLEVGLGQPQHF. This chain connects TRBV7-2 to TRBJ1-5, with unresolved D. This CDR3 region has 15 residues. V was shortened by 1 base and J by 7 bases, with 14 bases between the two germline ends. Germline V gene lookup returns CDR1 SGHTA and CDR2 FQGNSA.

As to this clone: Other DNA sequences from this sample encode an identical CDR3 as well. J is TRBJ1-5 and V is TRBV28, with TRBD1 matching over 7 bases. Germline V gives CDR1 MDHEN, CDR2 SYDVKM. With V trimmed by 5 bases and J by 2 bases, 3 bases remained unmatched. This CDR3 is built from 14 residues. The CDR3 coding sequence is TGTGCCAGCAGTCTCGGACAGGGCAATCAGCCCCAGCATTTT. Its translation is CASSLGQGNQPQHF.

The chain links TRBV9 to TRBJ2-1; no definite D call. Germline loops: CDR1 SGDLS, CDR2 YYNGEE. The CDR3 is 14 residues long. Trimming cost V 4 bases and J 0 bases, with 8 bases left between them. Here the CDR3 DNA reads TGTGCCAGCAGCCCTACCCCCTCCTACAATGAGCAGTTCTTC. Encoded protein: CASSPTPSYNEQFF.

V gene TRBV7-8 combines with J gene TRBJ2-1, with D possibly being TRBD2 (5 bases). This CDR3 contains 14 residues. The ends were cut back, 7 bases at V and 0 bases at J, with 10 bases in the middle. Germline V gene lookup returns CDR1 SGHVS and CDR2 FQNEAQ. CDR3 sequence reads: CASMLGSSYNEQFF. For the CDR3, the DNA is TGTGCCAGCATGCTGGGGAGCTCCTACAATGAGCAGTTCTTC.

V usage is TRBV2 and J usage is TRBJ2-7; TRBD1 aligns across 9 bases. The CDR3 extends over 16 amino acids. CDR1 and CDR2 (germline): SNHLY, FYNNEI. Trimming cost V 6 bases and J 2 bases; bases outside gene matches: 11. The CDR3, as DNA: TGTGCCAGCAGCTCCAATCCCGGGACAGGGACCTACGAGCAGTACTTC. This translates into CASSSNPGTGTYEQYF. Full variable domain (remainder filled in from reference TRBV2 and TRBJ2-7): EPEVTQTPSHQVTQMGQEVILRCVPISNHLYFYWYRQILGQKVEFLVSFYNNEISEKSEIFDDQFSVERPDGSNFTLKIRSTKLEDSAMYFCASSSNPGTGTYEQYFGPGTRLTVT.

The V call is TRBV6-5, the J call TRBJ2-7; D is unresolved. The germline V gene encodes CDR1 MNHEY and CDR2 SVGAGI. Deletions cut 4 bases from V and 2 bases from J, with 12 bases between. This CDR3 is built from 14 residues. The CDR3 region has the DNA TGTGCCAGCAGTTCCCAGGAGAGTACCTACGAGCAGTACTTC. This gives the protein CASSSQESTYEQYF.

The gene calls are TRBV28 and TRBJ2-7; tentative D call: TRBD2 (6 bases). V was pared by 6 bases and J by 2 bases, with 11 bases between. CDR3 size: 13 residues. In germline, CDR1 is MDHEN, CDR2 SYDVKM. The CDR3 DNA reads as TGTGCCAGCAGCCCGGGAGTGGCCTACGAGCAGTACTTC. This translates into CASSPGVAYEQYF.

The rearrangement uses TRBV30 and TRBJ2-2; D possibly corresponds to TRBD2 (5 bases). V shed 2 bases and J shed 3 bases, with 10 bases lying between them. Per germline, CDR1 GTSNPN and CDR2 SVGIG (reference sequence). The CDR3 has 14 residues. The CDR3 DNA is TGTGCCTGGAGTAGTAAGCGGTACACCGGGGAGCTGTTTTTT. It yields the protein CAWSSKRYTGELFF.

The chain has TRBV20-1 and TRBJ2-2, with D uncertain. This CDR3 comprises 10 residues. Trimming stripped 6 bases from V and 8 bases from J, with 7 bases between. Germline V CDR1 and CDR2: DFQATT, SNEGSKA (reference sequence). CDR3 bases: TGCAGTGCCTCGGGTGGGGAGCTGTTTTTT. Translation gives CSASGGELFF.

Written as DNA, the CDR3 is TGCGCCAGCAGCTTGATGGGACAGGACTTGGTCCGAGGCTACACCTTC. The encoded protein is CASSLMGQDLVRGYTF. The chain recombines TRBV5-1 with TRBJ1-2; 8 nucleotides align to TRBD1. V shed 1 base and J 8 bases; nucleotides not matched to a gene: 13. CDR3 size: 16 residues. In germline, CDR1 is SGHRS, CDR2 YFSETQ. Full variable domain (remainder filled in from reference TRBV5-1 and TRBJ1-2): KAGVTQTPRYLIKTRGQQVTLSCSPISGHRSVSWYQQTPGQGLQFLFEYFSETQRNKGNFPGRFSGRQFSNSRSEMNVSTLELGDSALYLCASSLMGQDLVRGYTFGSGTRLTVV.